This record looks at one T cell receptor beta chain sequence and its context. The data were obtained in a study of siplizumab effects on memory and regulatory T cells. The method was immunoSEQ multiplex PCR; TCRdb's version includes in-frame clones alone and lacks a portion of them. The sample has under 100,000 clones, approximately 88% seen once; the top ten hold 1.5% to 1.7%. CDR3 size: 18 residues. CDR1 is SGHAT and CDR2 is FQNNGV in the germline V gene. Trimming stripped 2 bases from V and 0 bases from J, with 17 bases between. The sample comprised Tregs sorted from blood. The sequence derives from a human donor in good health. This chain uses TRBV11-2 with TRBJ1-3, with no clear D. This CDR3 is CASSLSVSDHLSGNTIYF. CDR3 DNA sequence: TGTGCCAGCAGCTTAAGTGTATCGGACCATCTCTCTGGAAACACCATATATTTT. The full variable domain, in which reference TRBV11-2 and TRBJ1-3 provide the parts outside the CDR3, is EAGVAQSPRYKIIEKRQSVAFWCNPISGHATLYWYQQILGQGPKLLIQFQNNGVVDDSQLPKDRFSAERLKGVDSTLKIQPAKLEDSAVYLCASSLSVSDHLSGNTIYFGEGSWLTVV.